The sample holds one count of the clone carrying this TCR beta chain. This specimen belongs to a study of technical replicates of blood from a few donors. The CDR3 totals 15 residues. Germline V gives CDR1 SGHTA, CDR2 FQGNSA. V was pared by 2 bases and J by 2 bases, with 12 bases between. This table comes from immunoSEQ multiplex PCR, and its TCRdb copy is limited to in-frame clones, with some not included. The sample has about 59,000 clones; just over 90% are singletons. The sequence was collected from a human donor in good health. Some clones in this sample may be carry-over from other donors' samples. The gene calls are TRBV7-2 and TRBJ1-1; a weak D match, TRBD1 (6 bases). The sequenced sample consisted of PBMCs. The CDR3 coding sequence is TGTGCCAGCAGCTTAAATGGACAGACTAACACTGAAGCTTTCTTT. This gives the protein CASSLNGQTNTEAFF. The entire variable domain, with the rest obtained from reference TRBV7-2 and TRBJ1-1, is as follows: GAGVSQSPSNKVTEKGKDVELRCDPISGHTALYWYRQSLGQGLEFLIYFQGNSAPDKSGLPSDRFSAERTGGSVSTLTIQRTQQEDSAVYLCASSLNGQTNTEAFFGQGTRLTVV.